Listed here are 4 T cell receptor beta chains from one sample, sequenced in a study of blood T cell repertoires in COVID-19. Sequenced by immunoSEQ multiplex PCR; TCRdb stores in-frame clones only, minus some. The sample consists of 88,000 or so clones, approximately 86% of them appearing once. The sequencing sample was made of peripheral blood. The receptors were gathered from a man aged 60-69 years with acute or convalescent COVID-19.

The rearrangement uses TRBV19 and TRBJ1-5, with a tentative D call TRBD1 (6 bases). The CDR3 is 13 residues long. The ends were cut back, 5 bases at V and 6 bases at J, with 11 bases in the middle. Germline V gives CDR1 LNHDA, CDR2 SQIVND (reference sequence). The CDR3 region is CASSVTGIQPQHF. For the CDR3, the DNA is TGTGCCAGTAGTGTCACAGGGATTCAGCCCCAGCATTTT.

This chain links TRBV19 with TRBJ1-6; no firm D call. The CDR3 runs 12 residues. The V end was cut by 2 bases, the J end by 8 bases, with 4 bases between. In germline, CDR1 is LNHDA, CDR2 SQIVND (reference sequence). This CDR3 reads CASSIIDSPLHF. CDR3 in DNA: TGTGCCAGTAGTATAATCGATTCACCCCTCCACTTT.

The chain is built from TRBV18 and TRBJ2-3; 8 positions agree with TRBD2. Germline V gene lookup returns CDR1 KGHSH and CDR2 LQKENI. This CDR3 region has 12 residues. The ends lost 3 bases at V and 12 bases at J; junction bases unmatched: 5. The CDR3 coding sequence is TGTGCCAGCTCACCGCGGGAGGCCCTTCAGTATTTT. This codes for CASSPREALQYF.

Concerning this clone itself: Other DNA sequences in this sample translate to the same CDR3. The CDR3 DNA reads TGTGCCAGCAGCCCTACTAGCGGGAGAAATGAGCAGTTCTTC. Translating gives CASSPTSGRNEQFF. V and J are TRBV3-1 (or the pseudogene TRBV3-2) and TRBJ2-1; TRBD2 matches 11 bases. CDR1 and CDR2 from the germline V gene are LGHDT and YNNKEL (reference sequence). The junction had 3 bases not matched to a gene; V was cut back by 4 bases and J by 7 bases. The length of the CDR3 is 14 residues.